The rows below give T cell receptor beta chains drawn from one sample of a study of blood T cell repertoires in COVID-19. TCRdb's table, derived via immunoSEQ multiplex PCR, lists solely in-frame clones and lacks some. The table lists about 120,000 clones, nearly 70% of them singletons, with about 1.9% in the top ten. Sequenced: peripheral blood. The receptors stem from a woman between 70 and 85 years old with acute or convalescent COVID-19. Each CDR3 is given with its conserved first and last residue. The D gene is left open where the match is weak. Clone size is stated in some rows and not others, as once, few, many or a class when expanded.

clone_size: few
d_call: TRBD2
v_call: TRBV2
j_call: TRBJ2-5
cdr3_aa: CASLPGLEATQYF
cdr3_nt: TGTGCCAGCCTCCCGGGACTAGAAGCGACCCAGTACTTC

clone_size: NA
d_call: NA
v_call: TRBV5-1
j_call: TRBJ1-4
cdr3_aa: CASSLTSPNEKLFF
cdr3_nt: TGCGCCAGCAGCTTGACGAGCCCAAATGAAAAACTGTTTTTT

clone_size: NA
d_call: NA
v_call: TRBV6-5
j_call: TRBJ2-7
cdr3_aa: CAGRDTVSYEQYF
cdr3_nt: TGTGCCGGTAGGGACACTGTCTCCTACGAGCAGTACTTC

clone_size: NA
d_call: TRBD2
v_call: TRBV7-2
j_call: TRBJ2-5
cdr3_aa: CASSHRLAGRAETQYF
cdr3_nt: TGTGCCAGCAGCCATCGACTAGCGGGGAGAGCGGAGACCCAGTACTTC

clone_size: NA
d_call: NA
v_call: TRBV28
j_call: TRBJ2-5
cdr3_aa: CASSFRGAMRETQYF
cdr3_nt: TGTGCCAGCAGTTTTCGGGGGGCGATGCGCGAGACCCAGTACTTC

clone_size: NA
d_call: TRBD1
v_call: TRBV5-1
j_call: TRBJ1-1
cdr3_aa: CASSRDRANTEAFF
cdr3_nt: TGCGCCAGCAGTAGGGACAGGGCGAACACTGAAGCTTTCTTT

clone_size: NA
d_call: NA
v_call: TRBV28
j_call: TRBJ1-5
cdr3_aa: CASSLTDSNQPQHF
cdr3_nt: TGTGCCAGCAGTTTGACAGATAGCAATCAGCCCCAGCATTTT

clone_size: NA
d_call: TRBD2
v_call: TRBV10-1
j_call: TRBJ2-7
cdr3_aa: CASSERGLDYEQYF
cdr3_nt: TGCGCCAGCAGTGAACGGGGACTAGACTACGAGCAGTACTTC

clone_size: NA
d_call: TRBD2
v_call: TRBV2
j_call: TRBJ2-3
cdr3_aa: CASSYSGGVDTQYF
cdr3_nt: TGTGCCAGCAGTTACTCGGGGGGTGTTGATACGCAGTATTTT

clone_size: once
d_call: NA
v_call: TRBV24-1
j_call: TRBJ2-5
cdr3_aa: CATSDPRQIQETQYF
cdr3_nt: TGTGCCACCAGTGATCCCCGACAGATCCAAGAGACCCAGTACTTC

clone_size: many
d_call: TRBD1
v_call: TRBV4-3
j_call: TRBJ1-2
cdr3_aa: CASSQAGQGAGYTF
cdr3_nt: TGCGCCAGCAGCCAGGCAGGACAGGGGGCAGGCTACACCTTC

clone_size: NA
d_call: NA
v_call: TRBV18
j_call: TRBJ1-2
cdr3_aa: CASSPNQGPSNYGYTF
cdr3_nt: TGTGCCAGCTCACCAAACCAGGGCCCCTCTAACTATGGCTACACCTTC

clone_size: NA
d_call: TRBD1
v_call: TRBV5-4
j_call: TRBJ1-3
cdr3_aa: CASSLGQGVSTGNTIYF
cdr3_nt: TGTGCCAGCAGCTTGGGACAGGGAGTATCTACTGGAAACACCATATATTTT

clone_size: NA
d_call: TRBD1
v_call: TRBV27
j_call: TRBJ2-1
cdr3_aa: CASSSVDREQQFF
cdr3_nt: TGTGCCAGCAGTTCCGTAGACAGGGAACAGCAGTTCTTC

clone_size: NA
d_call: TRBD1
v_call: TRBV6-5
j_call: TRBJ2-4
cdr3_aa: CASSLDRENIQYF
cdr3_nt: TGTGCCAGCAGCTTAGACAGGGAAAACATTCAGTACTTC

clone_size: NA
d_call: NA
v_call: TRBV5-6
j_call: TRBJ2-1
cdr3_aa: CASSVTVAYNEQFF
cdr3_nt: TGTGCCAGCAGCGTGACAGTCGCCTACAATGAGCAGTTCTTC

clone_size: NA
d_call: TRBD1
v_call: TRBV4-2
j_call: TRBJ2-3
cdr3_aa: CASKGQGTDTQYF
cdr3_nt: TGTGCCAGCAAAGGACAGGGCACAGATACGCAGTATTTT

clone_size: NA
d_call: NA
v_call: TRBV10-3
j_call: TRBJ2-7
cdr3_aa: CAISVGGSSYEQYF
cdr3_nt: TGTGCCATCAGTGTAGGGGGATCGTCCTACGAGCAGTACTTC

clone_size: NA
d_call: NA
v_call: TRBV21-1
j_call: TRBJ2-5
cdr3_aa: CASSKELRVSEETQYF
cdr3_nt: TGTGCCAGCAGCAAGGAACTCAGGGTATCGGAAGAGACCCAGTACTTC

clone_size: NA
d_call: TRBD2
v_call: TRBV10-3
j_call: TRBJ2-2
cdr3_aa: CATLFSGGPGELFF
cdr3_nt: TGTGCCACCCTATTTTCGGGAGGGCCCGGGGAGCTGTTTTTT

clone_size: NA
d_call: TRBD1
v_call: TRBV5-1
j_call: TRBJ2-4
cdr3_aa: CASSPRDRAANIQYF
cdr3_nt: TGCGCCAGCAGCCCCCGGGACAGGGCGGCAAACATTCAGTACTTC

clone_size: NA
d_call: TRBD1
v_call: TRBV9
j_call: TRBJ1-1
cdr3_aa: CASSHGTGETEAFF
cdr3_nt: TGTGCCAGCAGCCATGGGACAGGGGAAACTGAAGCTTTCTTT

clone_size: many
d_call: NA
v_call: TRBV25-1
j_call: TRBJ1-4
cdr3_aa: CASSAHPETGLDEKLFF
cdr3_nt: TGTGCCAGCAGTGCCCACCCCGAAACAGGGCTGGATGAAAAACTGTTTTTT

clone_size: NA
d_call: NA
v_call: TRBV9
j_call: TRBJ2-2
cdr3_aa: CASSEGGANTGELFF
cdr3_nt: TGTGCCAGCAGCGAGGGAGGCGCGAACACCGGGGAGCTGTTTTTT

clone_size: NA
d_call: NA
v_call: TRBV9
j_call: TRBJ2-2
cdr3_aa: CASSYRGQNTGELFF
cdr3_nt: TGTGCCAGCAGCTATCGGGGACAGAACACCGGGGAGCTGTTTTTT

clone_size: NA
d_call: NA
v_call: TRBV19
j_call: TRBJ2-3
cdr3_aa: CASSIVTTTDTQYF
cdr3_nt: TGTGCCAGTAGTATAGTGACTACCACAGATACGCAGTATTTT

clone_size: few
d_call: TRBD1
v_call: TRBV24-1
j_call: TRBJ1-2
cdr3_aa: CATSDSHGQGRPTF
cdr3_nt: TGTGCCACCAGTGATTCCCACGGACAGGGGAGACCCACCTTC

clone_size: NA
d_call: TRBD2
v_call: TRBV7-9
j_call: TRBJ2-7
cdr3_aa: CASSPGTSGDIKQYF
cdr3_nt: TGTGCCAGCAGCCCAGGGACTAGCGGTGATATTAAGCAGTACTTC

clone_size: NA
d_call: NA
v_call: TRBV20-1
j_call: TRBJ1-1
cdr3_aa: CSAIYTEAFF
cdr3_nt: TGCAGTGCTATCTACACTGAAGCTTTCTTT